The sequence of this T cell receptor (beta chain) was determined in a study of shared clonotypes between healthy human individuals. At the level of the study: CD4 naive and CD4 memory each took three plates per donor, while CD8 naive took two and CD8 memory one.

CD8 memory was a combination of CD45RO+ cells and CCR7-negative CD45RA+ TemRA cells. On sorted subsets, replicate PCRs used 200 to 250 ng DNA, or about 30,000 T cell genomes. Sequenced by immunoSEQ multiplex PCR; TCRdb stores in-frame clones only, minus some. The sample shows about 380,000 clones, 96% of them seen only once. The V end lost 7 bases, the J end lost 8 bases, and 21 bases lay between the germline ends. The germline V gene has CDR1 MNHEY and CDR2 SMNVEV (reference sequence). CDR3 length: 15 residues. The material sequenced was memory CD8+ T cells sorted from blood. Described subset: CD45RO+ cells pooled with CCR7-negative TemRA cells. The genes are TRBV27 and TRBJ2-1, with D possibly matching TRBD2 (7 bases). This sequence originates from a man between 25 and 39 years old in good health. CDR3 amino acids: CASTSPGGSGDEQFF. CDR3 DNA sequence: TGTGCCAGCACCTCCCCGGGAGGCTCAGGGGATGAGCAGTTCTTC.